Here is one T cell receptor beta chain with its context. Its antigen is currently unknown. The CDR3 length is 12 residues. Germline CDR1 is MNHNY and CDR2 is SVGAGI (reference sequence). The germline V and J ends were trimmed by 11 bases and 4 bases, with 14 bases remaining between them. This sample is drawn from a study of long-term antiretroviral therapy in people with HIV. Whole-study results and caveats: All time points showed a repertoire dominated by clones expanded before ART. Transplant donor controls retained higher diversity, though diversity increased after ART. Control repertoires displayed wider CDR3 length ranges than the HIV repertoires.

Investigators performed immunoSEQ version v3.0 at survey level. Sequenced by immunoSEQ multiplex PCR; TCRdb stores in-frame clones only, minus some. The sample has 35,000 or so clones; approximately 94% are singletons. The chain combines TRBV6-6 with TRBJ1-1; D call uncertain. The sequencing here drew on unsorted PBMCs, taken 4.1 years after starting antiretroviral therapy. The receptor was derived from a woman between 50 and 59 years old with HIV. The CDR3 loop is CAVRLLGTEAFF. For the CDR3, the DNA is TGTGCCGTCAGGCTACTGGGCACTGAAGCTTTCTTT.